Listed below are T cell receptor beta chains from one sample, sequenced in a study of T cell repertoires in cytomegalovirus infection. For these TCRs, the target antigens are not known. TCRdb re-analysed the reads in MiXCR, keeping a single row per CDR3 protein. The profile shows 200,000 to 250,000 distinct CDR3 sequences, 35% to 40% of them singletons. Sequenced material: CD8+ T cells from cultured PBMCs, taken from culture after CMV antigen stimulation. Receptors originate from a human donor in good health (CMV status not recorded). Some clones in this sample may be carry-over from other donors' samples. The CDR3 runs from the conserved cysteine through the conserved F or W. D genes are given only for firm matches. Size tells how often a clone was seen (once, few, many) or the class of an expanded clone, and some rows leave it out.

J gene: TRBJ2-3; clone size: -; D gene: -; V gene: TRBV28; CDR3 length: 15; CDR3 protein: CASRDGGSWADTQYF; CDR3 DNA: TGTGCCAGCAGGGACGGGGGTTCCTGGGCAGATACGCAGTATTTT
J gene: TRBJ2-1; clone size: few; D gene: TRBD2; V gene: TRBV12-3/TRBV12-4; CDR3 length: 14; CDR3 protein: CASRRAGGIYEQFF; CDR3 DNA: TGTGCCAGCAGACGAGCGGGGGGGATTTATGAGCAGTTCTTC
J gene: TRBJ2-1; clone size: few; D gene: TRBD2; V gene: TRBV11-2; CDR3 length: 17; CDR3 protein: CASSLELLHGLASEQFF; CDR3 DNA: TGTGCCAGCAGCTTAGAACTATTGCATGGACTAGCAAGTGAGCAGTTCTTC
J gene: TRBJ2-3; clone size: few; D gene: TRBD1; V gene: TRBV28; CDR3 length: 14; CDR3 protein: CASRSTGVTDTQYF; CDR3 DNA: TGTGCCAGCAGGTCGACAGGGGTTACAGATACGCAGTATTTT
J gene: TRBJ1-2; clone size: few; D gene: -; V gene: TRBV4-1; CDR3 length: 14; CDR3 protein: CASSLNDRHYGYTF; CDR3 DNA: TGCGCCAGCAGCCTCAACGACAGACACTATGGCTACACCTTC
J gene: TRBJ2-7; clone size: -; D gene: -; V gene: TRBV7-8; CDR3 length: 14; CDR3 protein: CASSPPWETYEQYF; CDR3 DNA: TGTGCCAGCAGCCCCCCGTGGGAAACCTACGAGCAGTACTTC
J gene: TRBJ2-7; clone size: -; D gene: -; V gene: TRBV12-3/TRBV12-4; CDR3 length: 8; CDR3 protein: CASTQTYF; CDR3 DNA: TGTGCCAGCACCCAGACTTACTTC
J gene: TRBJ1-5; clone size: -; D gene: -; V gene: TRBV6-2/TRBV6-3; CDR3 length: 14; CDR3 protein: CASSPPVSGQPQHF; CDR3 DNA: TGTGCCAGCAGCCCCCCGGTTAGCGGTCAGCCCCAGCATTTT
J gene: TRBJ2-5; clone size: few; D gene: -; V gene: TRBV7-8; CDR3 length: 15; CDR3 protein: CASSLWQGAGETQYF; CDR3 DNA: TGTGCCAGCAGCTTATGGCAGGGTGCGGGGGAGACCCAGTACTTC
J gene: TRBJ1-5; clone size: many; D gene: -; V gene: TRBV12-3/TRBV12-4; CDR3 length: 16; CDR3 protein: CASSPPGQVFNQPQHF; CDR3 DNA: TGTGCCAGCAGCCCCCCGGGGCAGGTCTTCAATCAGCCCCAGCATTTT
J gene: TRBJ2-2; clone size: many; D gene: TRBD2; V gene: TRBV12-3/TRBV12-4; CDR3 length: 15; CDR3 protein: CASRRSGGGTGELFF; CDR3 DNA: TGTGCCAGCAGACGTAGCGGGGGGGGCACCGGGGAGCTGTTTTTT
J gene: TRBJ1-1; clone size: -; D gene: -; V gene: TRBV7-9; CDR3 length: 14; CDR3 protein: CASRGVEMNTEAFF; CDR3 DNA: TGTGCCAGCAGGGGGGTCGAGATGAACACTGAAGCTTTCTTT
J gene: TRBJ2-3; clone size: -; D gene: -; V gene: TRBV7-3; CDR3 length: 14; CDR3 protein: CASSPQGTTDTQYF; CDR3 DNA: TGTGCCAGCAGCCCTCAGGGGACCACAGATACGCAGTATTTT
J gene: TRBJ2-1; clone size: -; D gene: -; V gene: TRBV19; CDR3 length: 13; CDR3 protein: CASSRPANNEQFF; CDR3 DNA: TGTGCCAGTAGCCGCCCGGCCAACAATGAGCAGTTCTTC
J gene: TRBJ2-7; clone size: -; D gene: -; V gene: TRBV7-3; CDR3 length: 13; CDR3 protein: CASSPEQGRAQYF; CDR3 DNA: TGTGCCAGCAGCCCGGAACAGGGTCGCGCGCAGTACTTC
J gene: TRBJ1-1; clone size: few; D gene: -; V gene: TRBV6-6; CDR3 length: 14; CDR3 protein: CASSYSGKSTEAFF; CDR3 DNA: TGTGCCAGCAGTTACTCGGGGAAGTCCACTGAAGCTTTCTTT
J gene: TRBJ2-1; clone size: many; D gene: TRBD1; V gene: TRBV7-2; CDR3 length: 16; CDR3 protein: CASSLRRGQVYNEQFF; CDR3 DNA: TGTGCCAGCAGCTTGCGTAGGGGACAGGTGTACAATGAGCAGTTCTTC
J gene: TRBJ2-1; clone size: -; D gene: TRBD2; V gene: TRBV19; CDR3 length: 16; CDR3 protein: CASSTPSGRRYNEQFF; CDR3 DNA: TGTGCCAGTAGTACCCCTAGCGGGAGGCGGTACAATGAGCAGTTCTTC
J gene: TRBJ2-7; clone size: once; D gene: TRBD2; V gene: TRBV28; CDR3 length: 16; CDR3 protein: CASSPGTSGINYEQYF; CDR3 DNA: TGTGCCAGCAGTCCCGGGACTAGCGGGATAAACTACGAGCAGTACTTC
J gene: TRBJ2-7; clone size: -; D gene: TRBD2; V gene: TRBV12-5; CDR3 length: 16; CDR3 protein: CASGLVLSGTNYEQYF; CDR3 DNA: TGTGCTAGTGGTTTGGTTCTCAGCGGGACCAACTACGAGCAGTACTTC
J gene: TRBJ2-3; clone size: -; D gene: -; V gene: TRBV5-6; CDR3 length: 12; CDR3 protein: CASSRGGGRQYF; CDR3 DNA: TGTGCCAGCAGCCGCGGTGGGGGTAGGCAGTATTTT
J gene: TRBJ1-1; clone size: few; D gene: -; V gene: TRBV2; CDR3 length: 12; CDR3 protein: CASSDWTVEAFF; CDR3 DNA: TGTGCCAGCAGTGACTGGACAGTAGAAGCTTTCTTT
J gene: TRBJ2-5; clone size: few; D gene: TRBD2; V gene: TRBV29-1; CDR3 length: 18; CDR3 protein: CSVEEPYSVTSGQETQYF; CDR3 DNA: TGCAGCGTTGAAGAACCGTATTCTGTGACTAGCGGACAAGAGACCCAGTACTTC
J gene: TRBJ1-1; clone size: -; D gene: -; V gene: TRBV7-8; CDR3 length: 17; CDR3 protein: CASSLEGWGSVNTEAFF; CDR3 DNA: TGTGCCAGCAGCTTAGAGGGGTGGGGCAGCGTGAACACTGAAGCTTTCTTT
J gene: TRBJ2-4; clone size: few; D gene: -; V gene: TRBV27; CDR3 length: 14; CDR3 protein: CASSSAGAKNIQYF; CDR3 DNA: TGTGCCAGCAGTTCCGCAGGAGCCAAAAACATTCAGTACTTC
J gene: TRBJ1-2; clone size: few; D gene: TRBD1; V gene: TRBV7-8; CDR3 length: 15; CDR3 protein: CASSLTGQGNYGYTF; CDR3 DNA: TGTGCCAGCAGCTTAACGGGACAGGGGAACTATGGCTACACCTTC
J gene: TRBJ2-7; clone size: -; D gene: -; V gene: TRBV13; CDR3 length: 15; CDR3 protein: CASSRQPRASDEQYF; CDR3 DNA: TGTGCCAGCAGCCGTCAACCCAGGGCGAGTGACGAGCAGTACTTC
J gene: TRBJ1-2; clone size: -; D gene: TRBD1; V gene: TRBV9; CDR3 length: 15; CDR3 protein: CASSPGQGRVYGYTF; CDR3 DNA: TGTGCCAGCAGCCCAGGACAGGGGAGGGTCTATGGCTACACCTTC
J gene: TRBJ2-2; clone size: few; D gene: -; V gene: TRBV4-1; CDR3 length: 15; CDR3 protein: CASSLDHANTGELFF; CDR3 DNA: TGCGCCAGCAGCCTAGATCACGCGAACACCGGGGAGCTGTTTTTT
J gene: TRBJ1-6; clone size: -; D gene: -; V gene: TRBV6-8; CDR3 length: 14; CDR3 protein: CASSPFQGTSPLHF; CDR3 DNA: TGTGCCAGCTCGCCCTTCCAGGGGACCTCACCCCTCCACTTT
J gene: TRBJ2-2; clone size: -; D gene: -; V gene: TRBV6-1; CDR3 length: 13; CDR3 protein: CASSVLYTGELFF; CDR3 DNA: TGTGCCAGCAGTGTCCTGTACACCGGGGAGCTGTTTTTT
J gene: TRBJ2-7; clone size: -; D gene: -; V gene: TRBV9; CDR3 length: 12; CDR3 protein: CASSVNPYEQYF; CDR3 DNA: TGTGCCAGCAGCGTAAATCCCTACGAGCAGTACTTC
J gene: TRBJ1-2; clone size: -; D gene: -; V gene: TRBV4-1; CDR3 length: 14; CDR3 protein: CASSPEVGFWGYTF; CDR3 DNA: TGCGCCAGCAGCCCCGAGGTGGGGTTTTGGGGCTACACCTTC
J gene: TRBJ1-5; clone size: few; D gene: -; V gene: TRBV7-9; CDR3 length: 13; CDR3 protein: CASSPGQHQPQHF; CDR3 DNA: TGTGCCAGCAGCCCCGGACAGCATCAGCCCCAGCATTTT
J gene: TRBJ2-2; clone size: -; D gene: -; V gene: TRBV12-3/TRBV12-4; CDR3 length: 16; CDR3 protein: CASSEIEQANTGELFF; CDR3 DNA: TGTGCCAGCAGTGAAATTGAACAGGCCAACACCGGGGAGCTGTTTTTT
J gene: TRBJ2-3; clone size: -; D gene: -; V gene: TRBV4-2; CDR3 length: 18; CDR3 protein: CASSRPSASASSTDTQYF; CDR3 DNA: TGTGCCAGCAGCCGCCCCTCGGCTAGCGCCAGTAGTACAGATACGCAGTATTTT
J gene: TRBJ2-2; clone size: -; D gene: -; V gene: TRBV12-3/TRBV12-4; CDR3 length: 18; CDR3 protein: CASSLEGTGAQDTGELFF; CDR3 DNA: TGTGCCAGCAGTTTAGAAGGGACGGGGGCCCAGGACACCGGGGAGCTGTTTTTT
J gene: TRBJ2-7; clone size: -; D gene: TRBD1; V gene: TRBV6-5; CDR3 length: 14; CDR3 protein: CASSAQGAVNEQYF; CDR3 DNA: TGTGCCAGCAGTGCACAGGGGGCAGTGAACGAGCAGTACTTC
J gene: TRBJ2-6; clone size: -; D gene: TRBD1; V gene: TRBV7-3; CDR3 length: 18; CDR3 protein: CASSPQGTVYSGANVLTF; CDR3 DNA: TGTGCCAGCAGCCCTCAGGGGACAGTCTACTCTGGGGCCAACGTCCTGACTTTC
J gene: TRBJ1-2; clone size: -; D gene: -; V gene: TRBV4-1; CDR3 length: 16; CDR3 protein: CASSQAHETRTGGYTF; CDR3 DNA: TGCGCCAGCAGCCAAGCTCATGAGACCCGAACGGGTGGCTACACCTTC
J gene: TRBJ2-3; clone size: -; D gene: -; V gene: TRBV7-3; CDR3 length: 18; CDR3 protein: CASSSPSPAGPSTDTQYF; CDR3 DNA: TGTGCCAGCAGCTCACCCAGCCCGGCGGGACCTAGCACAGATACGCAGTATTTT
J gene: TRBJ2-1; clone size: -; D gene: -; V gene: TRBV20-1; CDR3 length: 13; CDR3 protein: CSATYGSYNEQFF; CDR3 DNA: TGCAGTGCCACCTACGGCTCCTACAATGAGCAGTTCTTC
J gene: TRBJ2-1; clone size: -; D gene: TRBD2; V gene: TRBV7-6; CDR3 length: 17; CDR3 protein: CASSWGVRGVSYNEQFF; CDR3 DNA: TGTGCCAGCAGTTGGGGTGTGCGGGGGGTTTCCTACAATGAGCAGTTCTTC
J gene: TRBJ2-5; clone size: -; D gene: -; V gene: TRBV19; CDR3 length: 14; CDR3 protein: CASSIRDYQETQYF; CDR3 DNA: TGTGCCAGTAGTATCCGGGACTACCAAGAGACCCAGTACTTC
J gene: TRBJ2-6; clone size: -; D gene: -; V gene: TRBV7-3; CDR3 length: 16; CDR3 protein: CASSLAARSGANVLTF; CDR3 DNA: TGTGCCAGCAGCTTGGCCGCACGCTCTGGGGCCAACGTCCTGACTTTC
J gene: TRBJ2-2; clone size: few; D gene: -; V gene: TRBV7-6; CDR3 length: 13; CDR3 protein: CAITGFQGGELFF; CDR3 DNA: TGTGCCATCACGGGGTTTCAGGGCGGGGAGCTGTTTTTT